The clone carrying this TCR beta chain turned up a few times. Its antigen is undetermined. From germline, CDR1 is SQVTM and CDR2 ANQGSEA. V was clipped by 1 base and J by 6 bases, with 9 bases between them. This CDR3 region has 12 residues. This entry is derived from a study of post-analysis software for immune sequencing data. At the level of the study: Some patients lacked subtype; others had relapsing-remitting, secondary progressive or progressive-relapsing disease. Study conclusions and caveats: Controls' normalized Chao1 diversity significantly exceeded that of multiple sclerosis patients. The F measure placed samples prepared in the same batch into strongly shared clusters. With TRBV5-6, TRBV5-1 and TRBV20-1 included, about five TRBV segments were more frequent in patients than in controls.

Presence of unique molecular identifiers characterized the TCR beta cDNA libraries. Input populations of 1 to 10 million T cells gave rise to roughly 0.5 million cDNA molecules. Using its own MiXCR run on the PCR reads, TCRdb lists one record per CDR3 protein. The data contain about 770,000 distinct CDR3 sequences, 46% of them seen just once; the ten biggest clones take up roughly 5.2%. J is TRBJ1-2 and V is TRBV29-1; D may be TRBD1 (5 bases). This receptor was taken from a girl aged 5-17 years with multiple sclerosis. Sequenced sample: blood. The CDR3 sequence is CSVEVGRNGYTF. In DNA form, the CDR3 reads TGCAGCGTTGAAGTGGGGCGTAATGGCTACACCTTC. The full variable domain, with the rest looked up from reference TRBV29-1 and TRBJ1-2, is SAVISQKPSRDICQRGTSLTIQCQVDSQVTMMFWYRQQPGQSLTLIATANQGSEATYESGFVIDKFPISRPNLTFSTLTVSNMSPEDSSIYLCSVEVGRNGYTFGSGTRLTVV.